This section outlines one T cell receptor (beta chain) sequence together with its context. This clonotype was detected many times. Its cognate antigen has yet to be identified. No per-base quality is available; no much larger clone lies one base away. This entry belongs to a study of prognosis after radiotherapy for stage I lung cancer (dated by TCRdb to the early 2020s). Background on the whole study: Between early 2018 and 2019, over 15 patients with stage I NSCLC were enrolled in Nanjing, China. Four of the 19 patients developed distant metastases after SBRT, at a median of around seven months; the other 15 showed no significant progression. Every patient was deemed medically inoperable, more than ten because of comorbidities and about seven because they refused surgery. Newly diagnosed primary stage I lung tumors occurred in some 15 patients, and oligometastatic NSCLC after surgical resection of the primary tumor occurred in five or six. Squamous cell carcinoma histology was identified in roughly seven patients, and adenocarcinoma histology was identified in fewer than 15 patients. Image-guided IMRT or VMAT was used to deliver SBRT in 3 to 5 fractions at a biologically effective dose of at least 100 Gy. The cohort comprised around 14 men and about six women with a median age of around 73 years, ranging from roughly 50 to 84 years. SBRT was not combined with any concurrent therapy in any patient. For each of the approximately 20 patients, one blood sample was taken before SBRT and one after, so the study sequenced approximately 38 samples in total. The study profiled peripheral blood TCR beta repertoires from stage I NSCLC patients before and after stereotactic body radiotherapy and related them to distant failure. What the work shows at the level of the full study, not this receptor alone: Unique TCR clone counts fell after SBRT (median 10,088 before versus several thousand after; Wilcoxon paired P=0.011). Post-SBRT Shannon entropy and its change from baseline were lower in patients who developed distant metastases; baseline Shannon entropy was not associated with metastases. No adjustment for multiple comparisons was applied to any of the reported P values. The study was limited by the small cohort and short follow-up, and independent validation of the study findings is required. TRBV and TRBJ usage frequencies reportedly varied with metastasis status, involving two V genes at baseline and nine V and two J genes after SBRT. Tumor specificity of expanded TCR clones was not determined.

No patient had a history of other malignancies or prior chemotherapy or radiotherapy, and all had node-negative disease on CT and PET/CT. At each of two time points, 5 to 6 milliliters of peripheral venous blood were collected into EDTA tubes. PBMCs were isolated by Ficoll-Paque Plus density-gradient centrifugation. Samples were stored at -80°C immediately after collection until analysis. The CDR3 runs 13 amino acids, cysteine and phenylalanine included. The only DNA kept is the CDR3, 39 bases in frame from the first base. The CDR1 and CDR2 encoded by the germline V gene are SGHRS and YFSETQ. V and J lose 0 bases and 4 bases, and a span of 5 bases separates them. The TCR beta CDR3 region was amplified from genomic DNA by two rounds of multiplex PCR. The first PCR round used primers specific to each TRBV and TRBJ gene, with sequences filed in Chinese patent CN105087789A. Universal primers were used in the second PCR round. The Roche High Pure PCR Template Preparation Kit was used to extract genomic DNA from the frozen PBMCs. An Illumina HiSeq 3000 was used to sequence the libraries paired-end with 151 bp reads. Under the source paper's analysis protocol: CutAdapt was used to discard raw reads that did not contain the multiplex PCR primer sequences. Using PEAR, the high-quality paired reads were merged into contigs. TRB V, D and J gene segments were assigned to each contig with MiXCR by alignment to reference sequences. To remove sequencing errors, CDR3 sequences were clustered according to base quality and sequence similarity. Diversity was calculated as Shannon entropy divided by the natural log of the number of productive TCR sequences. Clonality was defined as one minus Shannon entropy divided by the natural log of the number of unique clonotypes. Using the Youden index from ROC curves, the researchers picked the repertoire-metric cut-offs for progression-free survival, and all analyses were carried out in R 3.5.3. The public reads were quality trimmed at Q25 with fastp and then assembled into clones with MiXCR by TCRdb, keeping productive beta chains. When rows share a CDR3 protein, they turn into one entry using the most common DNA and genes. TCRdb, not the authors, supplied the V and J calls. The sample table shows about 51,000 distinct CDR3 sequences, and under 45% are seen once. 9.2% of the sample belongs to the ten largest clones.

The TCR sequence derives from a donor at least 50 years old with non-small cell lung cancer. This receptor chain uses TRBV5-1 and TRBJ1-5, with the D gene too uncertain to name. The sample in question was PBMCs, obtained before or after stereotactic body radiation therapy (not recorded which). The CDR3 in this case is CASSLDGNQPQHF. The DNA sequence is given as TGCGCCAGCAGCTTGGATGGTAATCAGCCCCAGCATTTT.